The entry that follows covers one TCR beta chain sequence. Its antigen is unknown. Base qualities are not at hand, and no much larger clone is one base apart. This entry is derived from a study of control samples from healthy donors and cancer patients (dated by TCRdb to 2018 to 2020). The germline V gene (reference sequence) supplies CDR1 LGHDT and CDR2 YNNKEL. Inclusive of the bounding cysteine and phenylalanine, the CDR3 is 16 residues long. The retained sequence is limited to the CDR3, 48 bases, with the frame set at the first base. Trimming takes 1 base from V and 5 bases from J, and the germline ends sit 17 bases apart. Library generation was performed with the immunoSEQ multiplex PCR assay. Sourced from immuneACCESS, this table was stored by TCRdb with only in-frame sequences that have V and J called. A share of the clones is absent; for the studies checked, an unresolved V gene accounts for under half, and the remainder has no known explanation. This sample has about 150,000 clones in its table, and over 85% of those were observed once. The top ten clonotypes cover 2% to 2.5% of the sample.

The clonotype was recovered from a man aged 50 to 59 in good health. The V and J segments used are TRBV3-1 (or the pseudogene TRBV3-2) and TRBJ1-2; there is no confident call for the D gene. Sample: blood. The bases read TGTGCCAGCAGCCAAGGGGCAGCCTATCTAGGGTATGGCTACACCTTC. Translation gives CASSQGAAYLGYGYTF.